Reported below is one T cell receptor (beta chain). Assay: immunoSEQ multiplex PCR; the TCRdb copy retains only in-frame clones and omits some. The sample has 55,000 to 65,000 clones, 75% to 90% seen once. This sample stems from a study of blood T cell repertoires in COVID-19. With V trimmed by 3 bases and J by 3 bases, 2 bases remained unmatched. CDR1 SGHVS and CDR2 FNYEAQ come from the germline V gene. The CDR3 is made up of 15 amino acids. The sequence derives from a woman aged 55-70 years with COVID-19, enrolled during active disease. The chain is built from TRBV7-6 and TRBJ2-6; 7 nucleotides agree with TRBD1. The sample taken for sequencing was peripheral blood. CDR3 sequence reads: CASSLGQLGANVLTF. In DNA form, the CDR3 reads TGTGCCAGCAGCTTGGGACAGCTTGGGGCCAACGTCCTGACTTTC.